This T cell receptor (beta chain) appears in the sequencing data of a study of OX40 agonist ivuxolimab in advanced cancers. Concerning the study at large: Ivuxolimab, which targeted the costimulatory receptor OX40 (CD134), was an agonistic, fully human IgG2 monoclonal antibody. Intravenous ivuxolimab was administered to patients every 2 weeks at six dose levels: 0.01, 0.1, 0.3, 1.5, 3 and 10 mg/kg. Among the roughly 52 dose-escalation patients, around 20 had hepatocellular carcinoma, 15 or so melanoma, 9 renal cell carcinoma and 9 head and neck cancer. The dose-escalation cohort was about 87% male with a mean age of roughly 62 years, ranging from roughly 20 to 80. Patients were allowed to have had prior anti-PD-1, anti-PD-L1 or anti-CTLA-4 therapy, and around 41% of the dose-escalation patients had previously received checkpoint inhibitors. Partial responses occurred in three dose-escalation patients, of whom one had hepatocellular carcinoma and two had cutaneous melanoma. Peripheral TCRbeta sequencing was intended to test whether TCR sequence diversity was altered and clonal T-cell expansion was caused by ivuxolimab. The paper describes the monotherapy dose-escalation part (N of about 55 patients) of the phase I trial of ivuxolimab.

V lost 10 bases and J lost 0 bases; the stretch between them is 22 bases long. Measured from the cysteine to the phenylalanine, the CDR3 is 16 residues long. The entry retains the CDR3 DNA only, 48 bases that are in frame from base 1. Per the germline V gene, MGHDK is the CDR1 and SYGVNS is the CDR2. What the study reported, not specific to this receptor: Low levels of normalized T-cell clonal expansion were also seen in some patients who did not respond. On average, CD8+ T cells showed more expanded clones than CD4+ T cells after ivuxolimab. Antigen specificity was not determined for the clonally expanded peripheral T cells. Clonal expansion of both CD4+ and CD8+ blood T cells was observed from baseline to week 6 at doses 0.1 to 3.0 mg/kg. Partial responders in the 0.1-3.0 mg/kg groups had among the lowest normalized peripheral clonal expansion, especially among CD8+ T cells.

To sequence the TCRbeta CDR3 region, genomic DNA was isolated from the sorted cells. TCRbeta CDR3 regions were sequenced using the immunoSEQ Assay. TCRdb took over this immuneACCESS table, retaining in-frame rearrangements with V and J assigned. Such tables are incomplete; in checked studies, under half of the missing clones stem from an unresolved V gene, and the remainder is unexplained. For this sample the table gives roughly 100,000 clones, of which less than 90% were detected only once. Around 6% of the sample is in the top ten clones. To note about this clone: Its target antigen remains unknown. There are no base qualities to consult, and no much larger clone falls within one base.

The trial excluded patients who had a history of autoimmune disease or were on systemic immunosuppression. Peripheral blood for TCR sequencing was drawn from every dose cohort at baseline, at cycle 4 day 1 and at cycle 7 day 1. Samples were obtained from an open-label, multicenter, first-in-human phase I dose-escalation trial of ivuxolimab. Adults with locally advanced or metastatic melanoma, renal cell carcinoma, hepatocellular carcinoma or head and neck squamous cell carcinoma were enrolled in the trial. Before TCR sequencing, CD4+ T cells and CD8+ T cells from peripheral blood were sorted into separate populations.

In this chain, TRBV25-1 is recombined with TRBJ2-7; the D gene is possibly TRBD1 or TRBD2, with 5 bases matching each. The receptor was derived from an adult with an advanced solid tumor such as melanoma, head and neck, liver or kidney cancer. The sample in question was CD4+ or CD8+ T cells sorted from blood, obtained in a trial of the OX40 agonist ivuxolimab. The encoded CDR3 is CATFEPRGSFSYEQYF. The DNA sequence is given as TGTGCCACCTTCGAGCCCCGGGGCAGTTTCTCCTACGAGCAGTACTTC.